This TCR beta chain stems from a study of blood T cells in healthy people across ages. CDR3 length: 14 residues. Germline CDR1 SEHNR, CDR2 FQNEAQ (reference sequence). Trimming shortened V by 5 bases and J by 5 bases, and 15 bases separated the two germline ends. Sample donors were healthy Caucasian individuals that came from Russia, aged roughly 6 to 95. Then a second PCR, running about 7 to 11 cycles, was carried out with a sample-barcoded 5' primer and a J-beta primer mix. TCRdb re-called the 5' RACE reads through MiXCR, storing one row per CDR3 protein. Of 800,000 to 950,000 distinct CDR3 sequences listed, approximately 49% were seen once; the top ten hold 13%.

This chain links TRBV7-9 with TRBJ1-2; D is undetermined. The sample was blood. The source of this sequence is a man aged 25 to 40 in good health. The CDR3 region is CASSPSGELYGYTF. CDR3 DNA sequence: TGTGCCAGCAGCCCCTCCGGAGAGCTGTATGGCTACACCTTC.